This T cell receptor (beta chain) emerged from a study of T cell repertoires in cytomegalovirus infection. Study-wide context: It can be stated that public TCR beta signatures indicated CMV infection as well as a matching HLA type.

TCRdb re-analysed the reads in MiXCR, keeping a single row per CDR3 protein. The table includes under 200,000 distinct CDR3 sequences, roughly 9.8% detected once. Turning to this clonotype: This may stem from a read error, because a much larger clone lies one nucleotide away.

Losses at the gene ends were 8 bases for V and 1 base for J; bases not matched to a gene: 8. Germline CDR1 and CDR2: SGHRS and YFSETQ. This CDR3 spans 14 amino acids. This TCR came from a human donor in good health (CMV status not recorded). Some clones in this sample may be carry-over from other donors' samples. The V call is TRBV5-1, the J call TRBJ1-2, with 7 bases identical to TRBD1. Material for sequencing was PBMCs. In DNA, the CDR3 is TGCGCCAGAAACCCGGGACAGAGTAACTATGGCTACACCTTC. It translates to CARNPGQSNYGYTF. Full variable domain (rest looked up from reference TRBV5-1 and TRBJ1-2): KAGVTQTPRYLIKTRGQQVTLSCSPISGHRSVSWYQQTPGQGLQFLFEYFSETQRNKGNFPGRFSGRQFSNSRSEMNVSTLELGDSALYLCARNPGQSNYGYTFGSGTRLTVV.